This T cell receptor beta chain was identified during a study of blood T cell repertoires in COVID-19. Per the authors' pipeline: It was from reference gene primer amplification that nucleated cell counts were estimated. Sequenced by immunoSEQ multiplex PCR; TCRdb stores in-frame clones only, minus some. V and J calls and clone size come straight from that table; D and trimming were deduced from the DNA. The data hold approximately 200,000 clones, with roughly 88% observed a single time. The CDR3 is 14 amino acids. The germline V gene has CDR1 SGHRS and CDR2 YFSETQ. The germline V and J ends were trimmed by 4 bases and 8 bases, with 18 bases remaining between them. The participants were between about 18 and 90 years old and came from roughly 24 US areas. Assignment of participants to cohorts was predicated upon participant-reported clinical history.

Sequencing was carried out using PBMCs or T cells enriched from blood (not recorded which). V gene TRBV5-1 combines with J gene TRBJ1-1, with D maybe TRBD1 (6 bases). The clonotype was recovered from a young woman who had been exposed to COVID-19. The CDR3 protein is CASSTAGGPREAFF. The DNA for the CDR3 is TGCGCCAGCAGCACTGCGGGGGGCCCAAGGGAAGCTTTCTTT.